Listed below are T cell receptor beta chains from one sample, sequenced in a study of control samples from healthy donors and cancer patients. Profiled with immunoSEQ multiplex PCR; TCRdb holds only in-frame clones, not every one. The sample has about 120,000 clones, about 90% seen once; the top ten hold around 1.8%. The sequencing sample was made of blood. The origin of the receptors is a man aged 18 to 29 in good health. The CDR3 runs from the conserved cysteine through the conserved F or W. A D gene is named only where the DNA matches it firmly. Size values are once, few and many counts, or a class for expanded clones, and some rows have none.

>NA|NA|TRBJ1-2|TRBV27
TGTGCCAGCAGTTTCAGGGCGAACTATGGCTACACCTTC
CASSFRANYGYTF
>NA|NA|TRBJ1-2|TRBV5-1
TGCGCCAGCAGCGAAAGCACGTCTCTTTATGGCTACACCTTC
CASSESTSLYGYTF
>NA|NA|TRBJ1-2|TRBV9
TGTGCCAGCAGCCCCGATCCTAACTATGGCTACACCTTC
CASSPDPNYGYTF
>TRBD2|NA|TRBJ2-7|TRBV4-1
TGCGCCAGCAGCCAAACGACTAGCGGCTACGAGCAGTACTTC
CASSQTTSGYEQYF
>NA|NA|TRBJ1-3|TRBV28
TGTGCCAGCAGTATACAGGGTTTGGCTGGAAACACCATATATTTT
CASSIQGLAGNTIYF
>NA|few|TRBJ1-3|TRBV6-5
TGTGCCAGCAGAACTTCAGGCTCTGGAAACACCATATATTTT
CASRTSGSGNTIYF
>TRBD1|NA|TRBJ1-5|TRBV28
TGTGCCAGCAGCCCTACCCACGGACAGGGGGCAAAACCCCAGCATTTT
CASSPTHGQGAKPQHF
>TRBD1|NA|TRBJ1-5|TRBV30
TGTGCCTGGGAAACAGGGGGCTCTCAGCCCCAGCATTTT
CAWETGGSQPQHF
>NA|NA|TRBJ2-7|TRBV14
TGTGCCAGCAGCCAGGAATATCCTCGCGGGGGCCACGAGCAGTACTTC
CASSQEYPRGGHEQYF
>TRBD1|NA|TRBJ1-2|TRBV6-5
TGTGCCAGCAGTTCCTGGACAGGGGATGGCTACACCTTC
CASSSWTGDGYTF
>NA|NA|TRBJ1-2|TRBV18
TGTGCCAGCTCACCCTGGGGGCAGGGAATCGTCCCCAACTATGGCTACACCTTC
CASSPWGQGIVPNYGYTF
>NA|NA|TRBJ1-1|TRBV2
TGTGCCAGCATCCCGGACAGAAGCAACACTGAAGCTTTCTTT
CASIPDRSNTEAFF
>NA|NA|TRBJ1-4|TRBV5-8
TGTGCCAGCACTCTAAGGGGAACAGCTAATGAAAAACTGTTTTTT
CASTLRGTANEKLFF
>NA|NA|TRBJ1-1|TRBV10-2
TGCGCCAGCACTCGCGTGGGCCCGGCCTTCTTT
CASTRVGPAFF
>TRBD1|NA|TRBJ1-6|TRBV11-2
TGTGCCAGCAGCTTATGGGGACAGGGCGGTTCACCCCTCCACTTT
CASSLWGQGGSPLHF
>NA|NA|TRBJ2-7|TRBV7-9
TGTGCCAGCAGCTTATGGCAGGGGAAAAGCGAGCAGTACTTC
CASSLWQGKSEQYF
>NA|NA|TRBJ2-2|TRBV9
TGTGCCAGCAGCGTATCTATCAGGGGTCAGACGAACACCGGGGAGCTGTTTTTT
CASSVSIRGQTNTGELFF
>TRBD1|NA|TRBJ1-4|TRBV18
TGTGCCAGCTCATCGGGACAGGGGGCCCGTAGTCTGTTTTTT
CASSSGQGARSLFF
>NA|once|TRBJ2-1|TRBV30
TGTGCCTGGAGTATTACGGACGCATACAATGAGCAGTTCTTC
CAWSITDAYNEQFF
>NA|NA|TRBJ2-7|TRBV6-5
TGTGCCAGCGGGGTTAGCTTCAGCTACGAGCAGTACTTC
CASGVSFSYEQYF
>TRBD1|NA|TRBJ1-5|TRBV19
TGTGCCAGTAGTATAAGCAGGGGGTTCAATCAGCCCCAGCATTTT
CASSISRGFNQPQHF
>TRBD1|NA|TRBJ1-1|TRBV29-1
TGCAGCGTCCGACAGGGGATGAACACTGAAGCTTTCTTT
CSVRQGMNTEAFF
>TRBD1|NA|TRBJ2-5|TRBV5-1
TGCGCCAGCAGACCATCACAGGGGGCAGGGGAGACCCAGTACTTC
CASRPSQGAGETQYF
>NA|NA|TRBJ1-3|TRBV7-9
TGTGCCAGCAGCTGGAAAAACACCATATATTTT
CASSWKNTIYF
>NA|NA|TRBJ2-2|TRBV19
TGTGCCAGTAGAAGGGACAAGAACACCGGGGAGCTGTTTTTT
CASRRDKNTGELFF
>TRBD2|NA|TRBJ2-5|TRBV19
TGTGCCAGTAGTATGGTCGGAAGCGGGGTGAAAGAGACCCAGTACTTC
CASSMVGSGVKETQYF
>NA|NA|TRBJ1-2|TRBV7-2
TGTGCCAGCAGCTCCCGGACGGGAAACCCGTATGGCTACACCTTC
CASSSRTGNPYGYTF
>TRBD1|NA|TRBJ2-5|TRBV14
TGTGCCAGCAGCCGCTGGACAGGGGGCCGAGTAGAGACCCAGTACTTC
CASSRWTGGRVETQYF
>NA|once|TRBJ2-3|TRBV4-3
TGCGCCAGCAGCCCCGGGCTAGCGAGCACAGATACGCAGTATTTT
CASSPGLASTDTQYF
>TRBD2|NA|TRBJ2-7|TRBV6-5
TGTGCCAGCAGGTCCCCAGCGGGGCCTCACTACGAGCAGTACTTC
CASRSPAGPHYEQYF
>NA|NA|TRBJ2-5|TRBV19
TGTGCCAGTAGTCCCGGCAGACAAGAGACCCAGTACTTC
CASSPGRQETQYF
>NA|NA|TRBJ2-1|TRBV3-1/TRBV3-2
TGTGCCAGCAGCCCGGGACCTAAAGAGCAGTTCTTC
CASSPGPKEQFF
>NA|NA|TRBJ1-5|TRBV2
TGTGCCAGCAGTGAAAACGGTCAAGTAAATCAGCCCCAGCATTTT
CASSENGQVNQPQHF
>NA|few|TRBJ1-5|TRBV10-2
TGCGCCAGCAGTGAACAGGGAGGCAATCAGCCCCAGCATTTT
CASSEQGGNQPQHF
>TRBD1|NA|TRBJ1-4|TRBV7-9
TGTGCCAGCAGCTTCCGGGACAGGGGACTCGATGAAAAACTGTTTTTT
CASSFRDRGLDEKLFF
>NA|NA|TRBJ1-2|TRBV25-1
TGTGCCAGCGCTGGGGAGGGGGGCTACACCTTC
CASAGEGGYTF
>NA|NA|TRBJ1-4|TRBV18
TGTGCCAGCTCATTGAACCGGGAAAAACTGTTTTTT
CASSLNREKLFF
>TRBD1|NA|TRBJ2-5|TRBV19
TGTGCCAGTAGTATGGGGGACAGGGGGCTAGAGACCCAGTACTTC
CASSMGDRGLETQYF
>NA|NA|TRBJ1-1|TRBV30
TGTGCCTGGAGTGTACTACACACGAACACTGAAGCTTTCTTT
CAWSVLHTNTEAFF
>NA|NA|TRBJ2-1|TRBV19
TGTGCCAGTAGTATAGATCAACGCAGGGAGCAGTTCTTC
CASSIDQRREQFF
>NA|NA|TRBJ2-3|TRBV5-6
TGTGCCAGCAGCTTTGCCAACATACATACGCAGTATTTT
CASSFANIHTQYF
>NA|NA|TRBJ1-4|TRBV15
TGTGCCACCAGCAGAGCCACATCTGCAACTAATGAAAAACTGTTTTTT
CATSRATSATNEKLFF
>NA|NA|TRBJ2-7|TRBV5-6
TGTGCCAGCAGCTTGTACGCCTCCTACGAGCAGTACTTC
CASSLYASYEQYF
>NA|NA|TRBJ2-7|TRBV9
TGTGCCAGCAGCGTAGGGGGCAGGGCTACCTACGAGCAGTACTTC
CASSVGGRATYEQYF
>TRBD1|NA|TRBJ1-5|TRBV7-2
TGTGCCAGCAGCCAGGGACAGGTCAATCAGCCCCAGCATTTT
CASSQGQVNQPQHF
>TRBD2|NA|TRBJ2-7|TRBV5-4
TGTGCCAGCAGCTACGGGAGGACCTCTCCTGGCGAGCAGTACTTC
CASSYGRTSPGEQYF
>TRBD1|NA|TRBJ2-5|TRBV11-2
TGTGCCAGCAGCCAAAGGGACAGGGGGTGGGAGACCCAGTACTTC
CASSQRDRGWETQYF
>TRBD1|NA|TRBJ1-2|TRBV10-3
TGTGCCATCAGGAGGGACAGCGACGACTATGGCTACACCTTC
CAIRRDSDDYGYTF
>NA|few|TRBJ2-7|TRBV2
TGTGCCAGCAGTGTATCCTCGGACGTCGAGCAGTACTTC
CASSVSSDVEQYF
>NA|NA|TRBJ1-6|TRBV7-9
TGTGCCAGCAGCCTTAAGGGACACGTGAATTCACCCCTCCACTTT
CASSLKGHVNSPLHF
>TRBD2|few|TRBJ2-1|TRBV6-5
TGTGCCAGCAGTTACAGGGCGGGAGCGGTAAATGAGCAGTTCTTC
CASSYRAGAVNEQFF
>TRBD1|NA|TRBJ2-7|TRBV5-1
TGCGCCAGCAGCCCGGACAGGGAGTTTAGTGTCTACGAGCAGTACTTC
CASSPDREFSVYEQYF